The 23 T cell receptor beta chains below were found in one sample sequenced in a study of cytomegalovirus exposure and HLA in healthy donors. 60 Vbeta and 13 Jbeta primers were used in PCR. Sequencing used immunoSEQ multiplex PCR; TCRdb keeps in-frame clones, though not all of them. Of around 110,000 clones listed, 70% to 85% are singletons. The source material was PBMCs. All receptors derive from a man between 60 and 75 years old in good health and CMV-seronegative.

A few counts support this clone. The chain uses TRBV5-1 and TRBJ1-5; TRBD1 aligns across 7 bases. Losses at the gene ends were 2 bases for V and 5 bases for J; bases not matched to a gene: 4. This CDR3 has 14 residues. Germline CDR1 SGHRS, CDR2 YFSETQ. The CDR3 reads CASSFTGDDQPQHF. The CDR3 nucleotides read TGCGCCAGCAGCTTTACAGGGGACGATCAGCCCCAGCATTTT.

The rearrangement uses TRBV7-2 and TRBJ1-5; D uncertain. V lost 1 base, J lost 0 bases, and 7 bases lay in between. The CDR3 is 15 amino acids. The V gene's germline CDR1 is SGHTA and CDR2 FQGNSA. For the CDR3, the DNA is TGTGCCAGCAGCTTAGGAGATTATAGCAATCAGCCCCAGCATTTT. It codes for CASSLGDYSNQPQHF.

This clone turned up a few times. The V and J genes are TRBV6-5 and TRBJ1-2; TRBD1 might be the D (6 bases). CDR3 size: 14 residues. V lost 6 bases, J lost 0 bases, and 11 bases lay in between. In germline, CDR1 is MNHEY, CDR2 SVGAGI. The CDR3 DNA reads as TGTGCCAGCAGAGAAGGACAGACTAACTATGGCTACACCTTC. This translates into CASREGQTNYGYTF.

This clone has more than one count but fewer than ten. The chain links TRBV30 to TRBJ1-1; no definite D call. V was cut by 1 base and J by 4 bases, with 7 bases left in between. Germline V gene data show CDR1 as GTSNPN and CDR2 as SVGIG (reference sequence). The CDR3 has 12 amino acids. The CDR3 nucleotides are TGTGCCTGGAGTGGGGAGGTCACTGAAGCTTTCTTT. Protein: CAWSGEVTEAFF.

This chain uses TRBV7-6 with TRBJ1-3; D gene ambiguous. The V and J ends lost 1 base and 3 bases respectively, with 10 bases between them. This CDR3 spans 15 amino acids. CDR1 is SGHVS and CDR2 is FNYEAQ in the germline V gene. This chain's CDR3 is CASSLGAGVGNTIYF. In nucleotides, the CDR3 is TGTGCCAGCAGCTTAGGAGCCGGGGTTGGAAACACCATATATTTT.

The DNA of the CDR3 is TGTGCCAGTAGTATAAGGACAGGATCGCGAGGCACTGAAGCTTTCTTT. Translating it yields CASSIRTGSRGTEAFF. The chain employs TRBV19 and TRBJ1-1, with 7 bases that match TRBD1. J gave up 4 bases and V 2 bases, and 10 bases lay outside the gene matches. The CDR3 spans 16 residues. Germline-derived CDR1 and CDR2 are LNHDA and SQIVND (reference sequence).

V gene TRBV5-1 combines with J gene TRBJ2-7; D gene ambiguous. Germline values: CDR1 SGHRS, CDR2 YFSETQ. The CDR3 extends over 12 amino acids. Trimming stripped 4 bases from V and 4 bases from J, with 9 bases between. The chain's CDR3 is CASSLPGYEQYF. The CDR3 region has the DNA TGCGCCAGCAGCCTACCGGGTTACGAGCAGTACTTC.

The V call is TRBV11-3, the J call TRBJ1-1; a weak D match, TRBD1 (5 bases). Germline-derived CDR1 and CDR2 are SGHNT and YENEEA. This CDR3 has 14 residues. V was clipped by 1 base and J by 1 base, with 7 bases between them. CDR3 DNA: TGTGCCAGCAGCTTAGGGGGGGAGAACACTGAAGCTTTCTTT. Its protein product is CASSLGGENTEAFF.

The rearrangement uses TRBV5-4 and TRBJ2-7; 10 positions agree with TRBD1. The CDR3 consists of 13 residues. Germline V gene sequence: CDR1 SGHNT, CDR2 YYREEE (reference sequence). The V and J ends lost 3 bases and 5 bases, in that order; junction bases with no gene match: 2. The DNA for the CDR3 is TGTGCCAGCAGCTCCGGGACAGGGGACGAGCAGTACGTC. Amino acids: CASSSGTGDEQYV.

This clone was counted a single time. The V and J genes are TRBV7-9 and TRBJ1-1; D not resolved. CDR1 and CDR2 (germline): SEHNR, FQNEAQ (reference sequence). The ends were cut back, 8 bases at V and 6 bases at J, with 7 bases in the middle. This CDR3 is built from 10 residues. CDR3 nucleotide sequence: TGTGCCAGCCGGAGGGCTGAAGCTTTCTTT. Amino acids: CASRRAEAFF.

The rearrangement uses TRBV5-1 and TRBJ2-5; TRBD2 might be the D (7 bases). V was shortened by 0 bases and J by 5 bases, with 17 bases between the two germline ends. Per the germline V gene, CDR1 is SGHRS and CDR2 is YFSETQ. The CDR3 extends over 16 amino acids. Here the CDR3 reads CASSLGLGGPQETQYF. CDR3 DNA: TGCGCCAGCAGCTTGGGGTTGGGGGGGCCGCAGGAGACCCAGTACTTC.

The chain is built from TRBV5-4 and TRBJ1-2; D unresolved. Trimming took off 4 bases at V and 2 bases at J, with 3 bases between the two ends. The V gene's germline CDR1 is SGHNT and CDR2 YYREEE (reference sequence). The CDR3 runs to 11 residues. The CDR3: CASSENYGYTF. CDR3 nucleotide sequence: TGTGCCAGCAGCGAGAACTATGGCTACACCTTC.

Worth noting for this clone: Other DNA sequences of this sample code for an identical CDR3. The chain links TRBV5-1 to TRBJ1-2; a weak D match, TRBD1 (6 bases). V was trimmed by 2 bases and J by 2 bases, leaving 7 bases between them. The germline gives CDR1 SGHRS, CDR2 YFSETQ. There are 13 residues in the CDR3. CDR3 in DNA: TGCGCCAGCAGCTTCACAGGGAACTATGGCTACACCTTC. This translates into CASSFTGNYGYTF.

This chain connects TRBV6-5 to TRBJ1-1; 9 bases are a match to TRBD1. This CDR3 has 14 amino acids. Trimming took 7 bases from V and 3 from J; bases not matched to a gene: 6. Per germline, CDR1 MNHEY and CDR2 SVGAGI. DNA for the CDR3: TGTGCCAGCAAGGGACAGGGTTGGGACACTGAAGCTTTCTTT. Translated: CASKGQGWDTEAFF.

This chain's CDR3 is CASSGGQGGALNTGELFF. In DNA form, the CDR3 reads TGTGCCAGCAGCGGGGGACAGGGAGGGGCCTTGAACACCGGGGAGCTGTTTTTT. The J gene is TRBJ2-2, the V gene TRBV9, with TRBD1 identical over 9 bases. The CDR3 length is 18 residues. The V gene end was trimmed by 3 bases and the J gene end by 1 base; junction bases not matched to a gene: 10. The germline gives CDR1 SGDLS, CDR2 YYNGEE.

This clone was seen more than once but under ten times. The genes are TRBV5-6 and TRBJ1-2; D gene ambiguous. The CDR3 length is 14 residues. V shed 2 bases and J shed 4 bases, with 12 bases lying between them. Germline-derived CDR1 and CDR2 are SGHDT and YYEEEE. As DNA, the CDR3 is TGTGCCAGCAGCTTCAATCAGAGACTCTATGGCTACACCTTC. It translates to CASSFNQRLYGYTF.

The chain has TRBV11-1 and TRBJ2-5; 9 bases line up with TRBD2. The germline V gene has CDR1 SGHAT and CDR2 FQDESV (reference sequence). Germline trimming cut 5 bases from V and 5 bases from J; bases unmatched to any gene: 12. The length of the CDR3 is 16 residues. The CDR3 DNA follows: TGTGCCAGCAGCCCACGAGAGCGGGGGGCCGGGGAGACCCAGTACTTC. Protein product: CASSPRERGAGETQYF.

V and J are TRBV7-6 and TRBJ2-5; 7 nucleotides agree with TRBD1. Losses at the gene ends were 7 bases for V and 4 bases for J; bases not matched to a gene: 15. CDR1 and CDR2 (germline): SGHVS, FNYEAQ. This CDR3 is 16 amino acids long. The CDR3 coding sequence is TGTGCCAGCACCCTGGGTAGCGACAGGGTCAGAGAGACCCAGTACTTC. It encodes CASTLGSDRVRETQYF.

V gene TRBV2 combines with J gene TRBJ2-7; no clear D. This CDR3 has 12 residues. V dropped 3 bases and J dropped 10 bases, with 13 bases sitting between them. Germline V CDR1 and CDR2: SNHLY, FYNNEI. CDR3 sequence (DNA): TGTGCCAGCAGTGATAAGCCCCTAGGTCAGTACTTC. This codes for CASSDKPLGQYF.

This clone was observed a few times. The V and J genes are TRBV4-3 and TRBJ1-4, with TRBD1 matching 10 bases. This CDR3 has 16 residues. Trimming removed 6 bases from V and 5 bases from J; junction bases left unmatched: 9. Per germline, CDR1 LGHNA and CDR2 YSLEER. CDR3 loop: CASSRNGQGGNEKLFF. The DNA for the CDR3 is TGCGCCAGCAGTCGGAACGGACAGGGGGGGAATGAAAAACTGTTTTTT.

A few counts support this clone. The chain joins TRBV6-6 to TRBJ2-7; 8 positions match TRBD1. The CDR3 is 15 residues long. The trim removed 6 bases at V and 0 bases at J, leaving 7 bases unmatched. CDR1 and CDR2 from the germline V gene are MNHNY and SVGAGI (reference sequence). CDR3 loop: CASRGSGQGSYEQYF. As DNA, the CDR3 is TGTGCCAGCAGGGGTTCAGGACAGGGCTCCTACGAGCAGTACTTC.

The rearrangement links TRBV6-6 to TRBJ1-1, with a weak D call TRBD1 (5 bases). The CDR3 covers 15 residues. Germline V gene lookup returns CDR1 MNHNY and CDR2 SVGAGI (reference sequence). Deletions cut 0 bases from V and 2 bases from J, with 10 bases between. The CDR3 here is CASSYSPGQNTEAFF. The CDR3 nucleotides are TGTGCCAGCAGTTACTCGCCAGGACAAAACACTGAAGCTTTCTTT.

Here the CDR3 reads CASRRQAGLYNEQFF. In DNA form, the CDR3 reads TGTGCCAGTCGACGGCAAGCGGGACTATACAATGAGCAGTTCTTC. The chain employs TRBV19 and TRBJ2-1, with 7 bases matching TRBD2. The CDR3 sequence is 15 residues long. Germline loops: CDR1 LNHDA, CDR2 SQIVND (reference sequence). The junction had 11 bases not matched to a gene; V was cut back by 8 bases and J by 4 bases.